This T cell receptor (beta chain) was captured by sequencing in a study of control samples from healthy donors and cancer patients. Clones were read by immunoSEQ multiplex PCR, and TCRdb kept only the in-frame ones, dropping some. The sample lists almost 90,000 clones, around nine tenths occurring once. CDR1 and CDR2 from the germline V gene are SEHNR and FQNEAQ (reference sequence). The CDR3 extends over 14 amino acids. V dropped 4 bases and J dropped 4; count of bases not matched to a gene: 6. This TCR came from a man aged 30-40 years in good health. The sequencing input was blood. The chain is built from TRBV7-9 and TRBJ1-2, with 7 bases aligning to TRBD1. The DNA of the CDR3 is TGTGCCAGCAGCTCGTACCACAGGGGCTATGGCTACACCTTC. Its protein product is CASSSYHRGYGYTF.